The clone carrying this T cell receptor (beta chain) appeared many times. Its target is unknown. Regions amplified from RNA transcripts were the TCR beta CDR3 regions. RT-PCR in the first round (using the HTBI primer set) targeted the TCR CDR3. TCRdb re-called the multiplex PCR reads with MiXCR, one entry per CDR3 protein. The sample records 300,000 or so distinct CDR3 sequences, roughly a fifth being singletons. The sample originates from a study of T cells in Graves' hyperthyroidism and ophthalmopathy. Study-wide points: Progression to ophthalmopathy was predicted a median of 6.5 months early.

Patients aged 18 to 65 had newly diagnosed hyperthyroidism of under 2 months' duration. Germline trimming cut 0 bases from V and 4 bases from J; bases unmatched to any gene: 4. Germline V gene sequence: CDR1 SGHAT, CDR2 FQNNGV. The CDR3 consists of 17 residues. The sample taken for sequencing was blood. The chain has TRBV11-2 and TRBJ2-2, with 11 bases aligning to TRBD2. The sequence came from a woman aged 50 to 60 with Graves' hyperthyroidism. In nucleotides, the CDR3 is TGTGCCAGCAGCTTAGAGTTTAGCGGGAGGGTCACCGGGGAGCTGTTTTTT. It is translated as CASSLEFSGRVTGELFF.